One TCR beta chain is described in this entry. As yet, its antigen is unknown. An end of the junction differs from the germline gene, which may be a read error. The CDR3 length is 17 residues. The germline V gene encodes CDR1 SGHRS and CDR2 YFSETQ. The data are from a study of blood T cells in healthy people across ages. General observations from the study: Because sorting was not performed, PBMCs prevented conclusive naive versus antigen-experienced comparison.

With a J-beta primer mix and a sample-barcoded 5' primer, a second PCR ran about 7 to 12 cycles. No fewer than 3 million CDR3-containing paired-end reads came from each sample. In TCRdb, the 5' RACE reads were re-called with MiXCR into one record per CDR3 protein. The repertoire holds about 720,000 distinct CDR3 sequences, with 22% as singletons. Total RNA amounts of at least 5.5 micrograms were extracted per sample. Material for sequencing was blood. The chain joins TRBV5-1 to TRBJ2-5, with D perhaps TRBD1 (5 bases). The receptor comes from a man aged 65-85 years in good health. The CDR3 region has the DNA TGCGCCAGCAGAACTTCCTTGGGGCAGAATTCCTACAATGAGCAGTCCTTC. Its translation is CASRTSLGQNSYNEQSF.